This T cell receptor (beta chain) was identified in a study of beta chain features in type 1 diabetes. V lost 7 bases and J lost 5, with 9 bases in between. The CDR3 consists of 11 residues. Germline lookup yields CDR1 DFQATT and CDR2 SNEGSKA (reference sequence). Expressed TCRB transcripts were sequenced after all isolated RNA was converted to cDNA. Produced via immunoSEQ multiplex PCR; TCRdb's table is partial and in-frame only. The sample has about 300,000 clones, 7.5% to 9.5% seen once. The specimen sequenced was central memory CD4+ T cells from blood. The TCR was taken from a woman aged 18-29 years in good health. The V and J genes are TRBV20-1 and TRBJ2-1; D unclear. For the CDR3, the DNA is TGCAGTGGCTCCACCGACAATGAGCAGTTCTTC. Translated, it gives CSGSTDNEQFF.